The rows below give T cell receptor beta chains drawn from one sample of a study of T cells in Graves' hyperthyroidism and ophthalmopathy. TCRdb used MiXCR to reprocess the multiplex PCR reads, holding one entry per CDR3 protein. The sample consists of 540,000 or so distinct CDR3 sequences, around a sixth of them appearing once. Sequenced material: blood. The receptors originated from a woman aged 25 to 39 with Graves' hyperthyroidism. Each CDR3 is given with its conserved first and last residue. A D gene is named only where the DNA matches it firmly. Clone sizes are given selectively: once, few, many, or a class where the clone is expanded.

. TRBJ2-3 TRBD2 TRBV12-3/TRBV12-4 TGTGCCAGCAGAGAGCGGGAGACCACAGATACGCAGTATTTT CASRERETTDTQYF
many TRBJ1-2 . TRBV10-3 TGTGCCATCAGACGCACCCAGGGAGATGGCTACACCTTC CAIRRTQGDGYTF
many TRBJ2-1 . TRBV7-3 TGTGCCAGCAGTCTAACAGGGGGAGGGTACAATGAGCAGTTCTTC CASSLTGGGYNEQFF
many TRBJ2-1 TRBD2 TRBV5-1 TGCGCCAGCAGCCAGGACGGACTAGCGTTCAATGAGCAGTTCTTC CASSQDGLAFNEQFF
many TRBJ2-1 TRBD2 TRBV7-3 TGTGCCAGCAGCATTAGCGGGAGCTCCTACAATGAGCAGTTCTTC CASSISGSSYNEQFF
few TRBJ2-3 TRBD2 TRBV7-8 TGTGCCAGCAGCTCCTGGACTAGCGGGACCACAGATACGCAGTATTTT CASSSWTSGTTDTQYF
few TRBJ2-3 . TRBV2 TGTGCCAGCAGGGTCCAAGATTACACAGATACGCAGTATTTT CASRVQDYTDTQYF
few TRBJ2-5 . TRBV29-1 TGCAGCGTCCAAGCGGGAAGGCAGGGGTTGACCCAGTACTTC CSVQAGRQGLTQYF
many TRBJ2-2 . TRBV15 TGTGCCACCAGCAGACCCTGGGTTCGAACCGGGGAGCTGTTTTTT CATSRPWVRTGELFF
. TRBJ1-6 TRBD1 TRBV6-5 TGTGCCAGCACCTCCATCGGGACAGGGAGGTCACCCCTCCACTTT CASTSIGTGRSPLHF
. TRBJ2-5 . TRBV20-1 TGCAGTGCCCCGTACGGGGCATTCGAGACCCAGTACTTC CSAPYGAFETQYF
. TRBJ1-2 TRBD1 TRBV19 TGTGCCAGTAGTATCCTCCTGGGGACAGGCCTAAACTATGGCTACACCTTC CASSILLGTGLNYGYTF
many TRBJ2-5 . TRBV20-1 TGCAGTGCCGTTAATTCGCCGGGGACCCAGTACTTC CSAVNSPGTQYF
many TRBJ1-5 . TRBV12-3/TRBV12-4 TGTGCCAGCAGTTTAGGGTTGGCAGGGAGGGAGCCCCAGCATTTT CASSLGLAGREPQHF
. TRBJ2-1 TRBD2 TRBV30 TGTGCCTGGGCCCCCACTAGCGTCTCCTACAATGAGCAGTTCTTC CAWAPTSVSYNEQFF
many TRBJ2-1 . TRBV7-2 TGTGCCAGCAGCTTAGCAGAGCGGAGGAACAATGAGCAGTTCTTC CASSLAERRNNEQFF
. TRBJ2-4 . TRBV7-9 TGTGCCAGCAGCTTAGACAGGGCAGCCAAAAACATTCAGTACTTC CASSLDRAAKNIQYF
. TRBJ2-7 . TRBV20-1 TGCAGTGCTAGAGGGGGGCGGGGCAGGAGCTCCTACGAGCAGTACTTC CSARGGRGRSSYEQYF